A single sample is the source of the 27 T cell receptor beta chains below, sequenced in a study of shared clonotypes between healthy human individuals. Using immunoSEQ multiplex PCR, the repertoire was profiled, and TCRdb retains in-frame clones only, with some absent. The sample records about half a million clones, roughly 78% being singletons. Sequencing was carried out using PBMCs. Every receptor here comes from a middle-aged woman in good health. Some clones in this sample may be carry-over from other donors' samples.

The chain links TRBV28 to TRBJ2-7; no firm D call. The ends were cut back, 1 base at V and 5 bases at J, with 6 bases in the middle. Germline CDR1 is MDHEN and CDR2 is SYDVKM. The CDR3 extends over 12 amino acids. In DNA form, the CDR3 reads TGTGCCAGCAGTTTATTTAGAAACGAGCAGTACTTC. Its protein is CASSLFRNEQYF.

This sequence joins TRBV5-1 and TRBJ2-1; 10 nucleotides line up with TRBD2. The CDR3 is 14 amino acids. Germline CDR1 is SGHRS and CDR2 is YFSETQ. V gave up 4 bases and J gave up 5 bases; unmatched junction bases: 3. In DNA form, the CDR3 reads TGCGCCAGCAGCCAGCGGGAGGGAGACAATGAGCAGTTCTTC. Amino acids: CASSQREGDNEQFF.

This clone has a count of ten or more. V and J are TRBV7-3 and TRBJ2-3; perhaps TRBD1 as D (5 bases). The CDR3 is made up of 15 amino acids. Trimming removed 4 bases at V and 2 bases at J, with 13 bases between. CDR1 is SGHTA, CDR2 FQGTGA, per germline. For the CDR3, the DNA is TGTGCCAGCAGCTCCCAGGGAACACTCACAGATACGCAGTATTTT. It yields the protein CASSSQGTLTDTQYF.

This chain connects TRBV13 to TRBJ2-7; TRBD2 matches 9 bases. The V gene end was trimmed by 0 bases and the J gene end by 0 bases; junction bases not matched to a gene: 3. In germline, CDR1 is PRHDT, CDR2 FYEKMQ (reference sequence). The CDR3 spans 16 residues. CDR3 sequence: CASSLGASGTSYEQYF. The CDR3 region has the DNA TGTGCCAGCAGCTTAGGAGCTAGCGGGACCTCCTACGAGCAGTACTTC. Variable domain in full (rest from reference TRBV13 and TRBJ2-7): AAGVIQSPRHLIKEKRETATLKCYPIPRHDTVYWYQQGPGQDPQFLISFYEKMQSDKGSIPDRFSAQQFSDYHSELNMSSLELGDSALYFCASSLGASGTSYEQYFGPGTRLTVT.

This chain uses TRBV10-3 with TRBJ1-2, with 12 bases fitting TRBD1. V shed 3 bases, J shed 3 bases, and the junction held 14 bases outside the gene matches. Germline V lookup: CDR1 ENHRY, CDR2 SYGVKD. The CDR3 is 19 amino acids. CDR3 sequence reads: CAISDSGGGTGGAHYGYTF. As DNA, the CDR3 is TGTGCCATCAGTGATTCGGGTGGCGGGACAGGGGGCGCTCACTATGGCTACACCTTC.

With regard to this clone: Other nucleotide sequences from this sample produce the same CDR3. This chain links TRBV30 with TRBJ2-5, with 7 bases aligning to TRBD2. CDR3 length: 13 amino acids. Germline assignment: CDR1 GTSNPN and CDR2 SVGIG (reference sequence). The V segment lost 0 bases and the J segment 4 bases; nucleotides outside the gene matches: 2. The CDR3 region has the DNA TGTGCCTGGAGTGTTGGCGGGAGAGAGACCCAGTACTTC. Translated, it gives CAWSVGGRETQYF.

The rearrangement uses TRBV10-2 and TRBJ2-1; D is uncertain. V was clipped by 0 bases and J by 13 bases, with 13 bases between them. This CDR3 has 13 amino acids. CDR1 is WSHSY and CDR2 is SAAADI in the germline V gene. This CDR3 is CASSESISTRQFF. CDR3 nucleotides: TGCGCCAGCAGTGAGTCCATTTCCACCCGCCAGTTCTTC.

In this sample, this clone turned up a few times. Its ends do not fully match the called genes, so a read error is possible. The CDR3 reads CASSSPEREGLGETQYF. Written as DNA, the CDR3 is TGTGCTAGCAGCTCCCCGGAGCGGGAGGGCCTCGGGGAGACCCAGTACTTC. The chain has TRBV7-7 and TRBJ2-5, with 10 bases identical to TRBD2. The V gene's germline CDR1 is SSHAT and CDR2 FNYEAQ (reference sequence). This CDR3 is 17 amino acids long.

CDR3: CASSWGGHANEQFF. The CDR3 nucleotides are TGTGCCAGTAGTTGGGGAGGACACGCCAATGAGCAGTTCTTC. The chain uses TRBV19 and TRBJ2-1; maybe TRBD2 (6 bases). The CDR3 is made up of 14 amino acids. CDR1 and CDR2 (germline): LNHDA, SQIVND (reference sequence). The V end lost 5 bases, the J end lost 6 bases, and 14 bases lay between the germline ends.

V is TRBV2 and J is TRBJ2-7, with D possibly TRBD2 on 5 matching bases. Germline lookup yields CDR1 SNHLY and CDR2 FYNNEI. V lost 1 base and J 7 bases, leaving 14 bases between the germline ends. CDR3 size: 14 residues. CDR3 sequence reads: CASSEEVIGGEQYF. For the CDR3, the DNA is TGTGCCAGCAGTGAAGAGGTGATAGGCGGGGAGCAGTACTTC.

CDR3 amino acids: CASREAGGSYNEQFF. In nucleotides, the CDR3 is TGTGCCAGCAGGGAAGCGGGAGGGTCCTACAATGAGCAGTTCTTC. The V and J genes are TRBV7-2 and TRBJ2-1; 10 bases are shared with TRBD2. The V gene end was trimmed by 6 bases and the J gene end by 1 base; junction bases not matched to a gene: 3. The CDR3 contains 15 residues. Germline V CDR1 and CDR2: SGHTA, FQGNSA.

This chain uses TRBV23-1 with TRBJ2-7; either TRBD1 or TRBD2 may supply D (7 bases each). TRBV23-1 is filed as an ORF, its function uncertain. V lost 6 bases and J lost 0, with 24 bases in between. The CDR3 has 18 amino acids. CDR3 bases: TGCGCCAGCAGCCGTTATCCAGGGGGGGCCCCTGTCTCCTACGAGCAGTACTTC. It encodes CASSRYPGGAPVSYEQYF.

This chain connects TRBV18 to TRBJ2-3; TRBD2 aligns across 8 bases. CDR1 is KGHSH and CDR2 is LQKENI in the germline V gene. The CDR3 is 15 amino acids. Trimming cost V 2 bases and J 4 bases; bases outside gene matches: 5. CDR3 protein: CASSPTAGGSDTQYF. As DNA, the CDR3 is TGTGCCAGCTCACCAACGGCGGGAGGTTCAGATACGCAGTATTTT.

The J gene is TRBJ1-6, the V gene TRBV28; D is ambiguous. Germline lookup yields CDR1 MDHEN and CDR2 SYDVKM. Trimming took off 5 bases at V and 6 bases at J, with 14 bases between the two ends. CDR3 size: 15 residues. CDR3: CASSPMGFPNSPLHF. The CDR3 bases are TGTGCCAGCAGTCCAATGGGATTCCCTAATTCACCCCTCCACTTT.

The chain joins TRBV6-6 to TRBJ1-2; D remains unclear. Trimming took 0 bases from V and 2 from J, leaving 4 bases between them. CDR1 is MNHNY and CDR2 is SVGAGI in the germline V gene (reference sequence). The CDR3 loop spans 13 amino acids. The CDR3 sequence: CASSYSQNYGYTF. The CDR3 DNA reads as TGTGCCAGCAGTTACTCACAAAACTATGGCTACACCTTC.

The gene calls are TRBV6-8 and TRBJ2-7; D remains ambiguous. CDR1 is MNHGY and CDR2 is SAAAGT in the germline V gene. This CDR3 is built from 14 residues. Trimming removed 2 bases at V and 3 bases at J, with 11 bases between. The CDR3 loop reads CASSYLPTLYEQYF. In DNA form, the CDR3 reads TGTGCCAGCAGTTACCTTCCGACCCTCTACGAGCAGTACTTC.

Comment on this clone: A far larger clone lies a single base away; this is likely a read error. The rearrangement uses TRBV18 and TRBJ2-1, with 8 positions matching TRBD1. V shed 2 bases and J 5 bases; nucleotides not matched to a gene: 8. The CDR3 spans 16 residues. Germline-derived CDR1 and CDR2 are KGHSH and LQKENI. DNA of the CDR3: TGTGCCAGCTCACCATGGGCAGGGGGCTTGGACAATGAGCAGTTCTTC. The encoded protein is CASSPWAGGLDNEQFF. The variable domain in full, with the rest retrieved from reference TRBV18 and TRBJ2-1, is NAGVMQNPRHLVRRRGQEARLRCSPMKGHSHVYWYRQLPEEGLKFMVYLQKENIIDESGMPKERFSAEFPKEGPSILRIQQVVRGDSAAYFCASSPWAGGLDNEQFFGPGTRLTVL.

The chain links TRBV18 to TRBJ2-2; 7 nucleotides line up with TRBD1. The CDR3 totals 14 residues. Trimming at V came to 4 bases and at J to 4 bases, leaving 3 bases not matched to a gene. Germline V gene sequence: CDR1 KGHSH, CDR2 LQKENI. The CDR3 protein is CASSQTGFTGELFF. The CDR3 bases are TGTGCCAGCTCACAGACAGGGTTCACCGGGGAGCTGTTTTTT.

The CDR3 DNA sequence: TGTGCCAGCAGTCCCGCCGTCGCCGGGGCCAACGTCCTGACTTTC. The encoded protein is CASSPAVAGANVLTF. V and J are TRBV2 and TRBJ2-6, with D hard to call. The ends were cut back, 5 bases at V and 4 bases at J, with 12 bases in the middle. Germline V gives CDR1 SNHLY, CDR2 FYNNEI. The CDR3 consists of 15 residues.

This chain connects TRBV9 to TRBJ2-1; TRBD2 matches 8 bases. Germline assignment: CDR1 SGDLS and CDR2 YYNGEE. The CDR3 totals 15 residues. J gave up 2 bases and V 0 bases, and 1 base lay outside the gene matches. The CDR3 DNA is TGTGCCAGCAGCGTAGAGACTAGCGCCTACAATGAGCAGTTCTTC. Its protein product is CASSVETSAYNEQFF.

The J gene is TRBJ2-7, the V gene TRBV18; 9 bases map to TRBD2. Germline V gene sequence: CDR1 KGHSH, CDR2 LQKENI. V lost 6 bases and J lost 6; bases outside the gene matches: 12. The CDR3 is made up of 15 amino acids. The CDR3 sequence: CASSVIFSGSTEQYF. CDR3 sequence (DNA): TGTGCCAGCTCGGTGATCTTTAGCGGGAGTACCGAGCAGTACTTC.

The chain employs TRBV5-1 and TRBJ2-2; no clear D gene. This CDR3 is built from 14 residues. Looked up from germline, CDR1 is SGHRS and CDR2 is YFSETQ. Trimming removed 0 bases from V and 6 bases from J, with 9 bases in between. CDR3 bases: TGCGCCAGCAGCTTGGTACTGTCCCCCGGGGAGCTGTTTTTT. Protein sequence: CASSLVLSPGELFF.

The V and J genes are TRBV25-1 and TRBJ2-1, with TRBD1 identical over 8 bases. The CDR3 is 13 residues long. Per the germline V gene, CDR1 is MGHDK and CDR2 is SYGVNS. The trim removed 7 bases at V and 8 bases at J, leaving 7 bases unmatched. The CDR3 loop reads CASTRAGGYEQFF. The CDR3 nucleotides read TGTGCCAGCACCCGGGCAGGGGGCTATGAGCAGTTCTTC.

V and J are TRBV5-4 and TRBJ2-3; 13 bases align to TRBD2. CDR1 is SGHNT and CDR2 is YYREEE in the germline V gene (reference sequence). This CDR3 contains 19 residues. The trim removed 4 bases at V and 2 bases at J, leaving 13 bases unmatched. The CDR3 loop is CASSPGLAGFAYSTDTQYF. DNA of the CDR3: TGTGCCAGCAGCCCGGGACTAGCGGGATTCGCTTACTCCACAGATACGCAGTATTTT. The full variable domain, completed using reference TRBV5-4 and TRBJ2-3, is ETGVTQSPTHLIKTRGQQVTLRCSSQSGHNTVSWYQQALGQGPQFIFQYYREEENGRGNFPPRFSGLQFPNYSSELNVNALELDDSALYLCASSPGLAGFAYSTDTQYFGPGTRLTVL.

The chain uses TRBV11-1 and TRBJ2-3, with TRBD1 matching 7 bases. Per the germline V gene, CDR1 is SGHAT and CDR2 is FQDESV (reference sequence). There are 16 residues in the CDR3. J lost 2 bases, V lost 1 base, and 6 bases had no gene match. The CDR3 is CASSLGTGSTTDTQYF. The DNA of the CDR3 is TGTGCCAGCAGCTTAGGGACAGGCTCCACCACAGATACGCAGTATTTT.

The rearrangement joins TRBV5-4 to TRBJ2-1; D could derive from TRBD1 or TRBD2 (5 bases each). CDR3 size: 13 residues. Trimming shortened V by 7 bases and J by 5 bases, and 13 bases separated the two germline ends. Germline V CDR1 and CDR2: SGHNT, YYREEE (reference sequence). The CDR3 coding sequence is TGTGCCAGCGGGGACCCCGGGGACAATGAGCAGTTCTTC. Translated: CASGDPGDNEQFF.

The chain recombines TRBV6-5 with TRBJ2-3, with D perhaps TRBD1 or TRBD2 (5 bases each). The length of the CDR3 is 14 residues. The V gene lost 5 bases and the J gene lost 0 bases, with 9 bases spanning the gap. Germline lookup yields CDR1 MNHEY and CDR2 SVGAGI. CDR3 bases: TGTGCCAGCAGTACCCGGGACAGCACAGATACGCAGTATTTT. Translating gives CASSTRDSTDTQYF.